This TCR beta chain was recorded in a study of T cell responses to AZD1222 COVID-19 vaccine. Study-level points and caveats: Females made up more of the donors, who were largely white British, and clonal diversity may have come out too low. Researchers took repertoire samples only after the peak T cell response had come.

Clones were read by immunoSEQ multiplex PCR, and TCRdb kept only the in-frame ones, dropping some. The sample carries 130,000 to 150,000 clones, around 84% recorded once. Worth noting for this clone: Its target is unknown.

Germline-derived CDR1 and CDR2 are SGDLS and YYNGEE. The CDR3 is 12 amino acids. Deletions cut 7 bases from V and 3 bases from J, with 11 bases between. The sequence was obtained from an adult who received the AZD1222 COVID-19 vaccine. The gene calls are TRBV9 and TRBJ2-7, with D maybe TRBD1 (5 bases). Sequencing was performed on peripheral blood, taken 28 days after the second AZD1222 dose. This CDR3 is CASGRTNYEQYF. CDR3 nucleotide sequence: TGTGCCAGCGGGCGGACAAACTACGAGCAGTACTTC.